This T cell receptor (beta chain) appears in the sequencing data of a study of tumor and adjacent non-tumor tissue in lung cancer. Study-level background: The cohort had about a dozen adenocarcinoma, a couple of squamous cell and 1 small cell patients.

General study points: Higher tumor TCR diversity was associated with shorter survival. TCR diversity was significantly greater in tumor than normal lung tissue. Tumor repertoires had a smaller top 100 clone share than normal lung.

The library came from three nested PCR rounds adapted from ARM-PCR protocols. MiXCR, applied by TCRdb to the multiplex PCR reads, yields one record per CDR3 protein. The data contain around 82,000 distinct CDR3 sequences, approximately 80% of them singletons. There are a few counts of this clonotype. What it recognizes is unknown. Being one base from a much bigger clone, this may be a read error. The CDR3 does not close with the conserved phenylalanine or tryptophan, likely indicating a read error. RNA was extracted from bulk tissue without any cell sorting. The normal lung tissue was taken more than 3 cm from the tumor edge. V lost 4 bases to trimming and J lost 10 bases; unmatched junction nucleotides: 6. From germline, CDR1 is SQVTM and CDR2 ANQGSEA. The CDR3 covers 11 residues.

Sequencing was done on a sample of distant non-tumor lung tissue. This clonotype originated in a man in his sixties with non-small cell lung cancer. This chain connects TRBV29-1 to TRBJ1-2; TRBD1 aligns across 7 bases. CDR3 sequence reads: CSVGQGGDYTL. The CDR3, as DNA: TGCAGCGTTGGACAGGGCGGGGACTACACCTTA.